The clone carrying this T cell receptor beta chain was seen once. Libraries were prepared by immunoSEQ multiplex PCR; TCRdb keeps only in-frame clonotypes and omits some of them. The sample shows about 16,000 clones, more than 90% of them seen only once. This CDR3 comprises 15 residues. Germline V gene lookup returns CDR1 LNHNV and CDR2 YYDKDF (reference sequence). J lost 5 bases, V lost 2 bases, and 5 bases had no gene match. This entry is derived from a study of T cell repertoires in ileal Crohn's disease. Time point in this sample: inflamed ileum from the surgical specimen. This sequence originates from an adult with Crohn's disease. The V and J genes are TRBV15 and TRBJ2-3; the match to TRBD2 covers 9 bases. The specimen was ileal tissue. In DNA, the CDR3 is TGTGCCACCAGCAGACTAATAGCGGGGGAAGATACGCAGTATTTT. Residues: CATSRLIAGEDTQYF.